The sequence of this T cell receptor beta chain was determined in a study of shared clonotypes between healthy human individuals. Study findings and constraints: With few donors, the genetic and exposure-history diversity represented was limited. The study generally estimated greater richness for naive than memory subsets.

CD45RO-negative, CCR7-selected cells formed the naive CD8 fraction, which excluded terminally differentiated effector memory CD45RA+ cells. Each donor was a Caucasian adult residing in Nashville, Tennessee. Comment on this clone: Its antigen is unknown. The same CDR3 also results from other DNA sequences found in this sample.

Per sorted-subset replicate PCR, input was approximately 200 ng DNA, representing roughly 30,000 T cell genomes. The protocol was immunoSEQ multiplex PCR, while the TCRdb copy is restricted to in-frame clones and leaves out a portion. The data hold some 2,000,000 clones, with about 95% observed a single time. Material for sequencing was naive CD8+ T cells sorted from blood. This TCR was recovered from a man between 18 and 35 years old in good health.

The CDR3 sequence: CASSLYPYEQYF. The CDR3 DNA follows: TGTGCCAGCAGCCTGTACCCCTACGAGCAGTACTTC. The rearrangement joins TRBV7-9 to TRBJ2-7; D remains unclear. The CDR3 is 12 amino acids. In germline, CDR1 is SEHNR, CDR2 FQNEAQ (reference sequence). V was cut by 5 bases and J by 2 bases, with 7 bases left in between.